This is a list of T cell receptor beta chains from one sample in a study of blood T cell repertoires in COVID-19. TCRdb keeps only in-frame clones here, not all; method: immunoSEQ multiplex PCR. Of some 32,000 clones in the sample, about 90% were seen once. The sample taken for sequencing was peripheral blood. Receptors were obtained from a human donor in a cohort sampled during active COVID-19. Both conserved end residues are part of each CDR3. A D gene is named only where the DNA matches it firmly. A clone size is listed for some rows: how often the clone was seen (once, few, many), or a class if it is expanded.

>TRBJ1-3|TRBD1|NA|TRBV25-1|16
CASSDAPRGRGNTIYF
TGTGCCAGCAGTGATGCTCCCAGGGGGCGAGGAAACACCATATATTTT
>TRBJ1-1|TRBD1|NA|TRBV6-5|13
CASRPTGDTEAFF
TGTGCCAGCAGGCCTACAGGGGACACTGAAGCTTTCTTT
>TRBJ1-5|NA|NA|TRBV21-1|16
CASSKGRRGSNQPQHF
TGTGCCAGCAGCAAAGGGCGGCGGGGTAGCAATCAGCCCCAGCATTTT
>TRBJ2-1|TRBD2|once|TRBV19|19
CASSTARLAIAGGNNEQFF
TGTGCCAGTAGTACCGCCCGACTAGCCATAGCGGGGGGCAACAATGAGCAGTTCTTC
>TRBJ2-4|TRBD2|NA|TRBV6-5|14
CASASGGAKNIQYF
TGTGCCAGCGCTAGCGGGGGAGCCAAAAACATTCAGTACTTC
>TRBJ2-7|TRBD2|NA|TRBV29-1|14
CSVVLAGGSDEQYF
TGCAGCGTGGTACTAGCGGGGGGGTCCGACGAGCAGTACTTC
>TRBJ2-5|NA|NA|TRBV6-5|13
CASSHPRGETQYF
TGTGCCAGCAGCCACCCACGGGGGGAGACCCAGTACTTC
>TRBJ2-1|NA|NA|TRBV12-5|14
CASGARRGYNEQFF
TGTGCTAGTGGTGCACGACGGGGTTACAATGAGCAGTTCTTC
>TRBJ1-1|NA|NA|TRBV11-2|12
CASSFSGSEAFF
TGTGCCAGCAGTTTTTCAGGATCGGAAGCTTTCTTT
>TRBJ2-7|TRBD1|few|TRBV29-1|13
CSVFDRDGYEQYF
TGCAGCGTCTTTGACAGGGATGGCTACGAGCAGTACTTC
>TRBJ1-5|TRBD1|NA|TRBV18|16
CASSLSGTGGNQPQHF
TGTGCCAGCTCCCTCTCCGGGACAGGGGGCAATCAGCCCCAGCATTTT
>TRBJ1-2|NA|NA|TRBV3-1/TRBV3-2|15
CASSQTLEVTYGYTF
TGTGCCAGCAGCCAAACCCTTGAGGTGACCTATGGCTACACCTTC
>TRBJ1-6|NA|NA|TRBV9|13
CASSVAAGSPLHF
TGTGCCAGCAGCGTAGCAGCGGGTTCACCCCTCCACTTT
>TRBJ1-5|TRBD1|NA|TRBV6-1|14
CASSEATGDQPQHF
TGTGCCAGCAGTGAAGCGACAGGGGATCAGCCCCAGCATTTT
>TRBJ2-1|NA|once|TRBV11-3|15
CASSLESWSYNEQFF
TGTGCCAGCAGCTTAGAGAGCTGGTCCTACAATGAGCAGTTCTTC
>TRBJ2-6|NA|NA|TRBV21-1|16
CASSVPRGPGANVLTF
TGTGCCAGCAGCGTTCCCAGGGGACCCGGGGCCAACGTCCTGACTTTC
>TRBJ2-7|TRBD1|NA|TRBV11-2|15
CASSQDRGFAYEQYF
TGTGCCAGCAGCCAGGACAGGGGCTTTGCCTACGAGCAGTACTTC
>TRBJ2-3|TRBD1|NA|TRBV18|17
CASSPPNRDRGTDTQYF
TGTGCCAGCTCACCACCGAACCGGGACAGGGGTACCGATACGCAGTATTTT